This T cell receptor beta chain was sequenced for a study of blood T cell repertoires in COVID-19 (dated by TCRdb to about 2020). Regarding the complete study: Samples covering the acute and convalescent phases of COVID-19 were provided by collaborators in the United States, Italy and Spain. The samples were drawn from two sources: the first 160 participants of the ongoing ImmuneRACE study, and 950 to 1,500 subjects contributed by 6 global collaborators. The dataset comprised deeply sampled blood TCRbeta repertoires from subjects exposed to, actively infected with, or recovered from COVID-19. HLA class I and class II types, where available, came from metadata supplied by the sample provider rather than from assay-based typing. The prospective study material was composed of cDNA or gDNA derived from T cells, B-cell-depleted T cells, or PBMCs. A freely available public database, intended as a resource for researchers studying the immune response to SARS-CoV-2, is where the repertoires were released. The sample metadata nearly always contained a de-identified subject ID, COVID-19 status, age in years and sex.

General findings and caveats noted by the study authors: How much clinical and demographic metadata was included differed by source and by participant, and the metadata was provided uncurated.

TCRbeta CDR3 regions were amplified from genomic DNA by means of the immunoSEQ Assay, a bias-controlled multiplex PCR. The paper's processing steps were these. The number of nucleated cells in each sample was estimated by amplification of reference gene primers within the assay. Sequence reads were collapsed and filtered to measure the absolute abundance of every unique TCRbeta CDR3 rearrangement. For each sample, productive Simpson clonality was calculated as the square root of Simpson's diversity index over productive rearrangements. In TCRdb, the immuneACCESS table is reduced to in-frame sequences with V and J assigned. These tables do not hold every clone; where another copy was compared, an unresolved V gene accounts for under half, and the others remain unexplained. The DNA gave D and trimming, while V, J and clone size come from that table. The sample table records tens of thousands of clones; roughly 76% of these occur just once. The top ten constitute 8% to 10% of the sample.

The CDR3 contains 14 residues, cysteine and phenylalanine counted. Just the 42-base CDR3 DNA is kept, in frame starting at base 1. The CDR1 and CDR2 encoded by the germline V gene are SGHDT and YYEEEE. Clipping removes 0 bases from V and 4 bases from J, with 3 as the unmatched junction base count. Only a few counts were recorded for this clone. Its antigen has not been determined. Nothing much larger sits one base from this clone, and base qualities are not available. Collaborating institutions collected whole blood in K2EDTA tubes following their own protocols. For TCRbeta analysis, collaborator samples were shipped as frozen whole blood, as isolated PBMCs, or as DNA extracted from either sample type.

The sequenced sample consisted of peripheral blood. The rearrangement combines TRBV5-6 with TRBJ1-2, and TRBD1 aligns with 7 junction nucleotides. This TCR was sampled from a man between 65 and 85 years old with active or convalescent COVID-19. The CDR3 in this case is CASSLAGGSYGYTF. The DNA reads as follows: TGTGCCAGCAGCTTGGCAGGGGGGAGCTATGGCTACACCTTC.